The clone carrying this T cell receptor (beta chain) was observed at least ten times. What it recognizes is unknown. Germline CDR1 is DFQATT and CDR2 is SNEGSKA (reference sequence). The CDR3 extends over 13 amino acids. V was shortened by 6 bases and J by 7 bases, with 16 bases between the two germline ends. Preparation of the TCRbeta library used unique molecular identifiers. TCRdb itself ran the PCR reads through MiXCR, one entry per CDR3 protein. The sample shows around 580,000 distinct CDR3 sequences, roughly 23% of them seen only once. The sample belongs to a study of T-cell reconstitution after alpha-beta-depleted transplantation in children. Findings and caveats of the study: Expanded graft clones numbering several hundred reportedly gave rise to alpha-beta T cells about two months after transplant. When one year had passed after transplant, most T-cell counts and diversity came from newly produced T cells.

This receptor was obtained from a boy under two years old who had a stem cell transplant for acute myeloid leukemia, so the T cells may come from the graft donor. This rearrangement joins TRBV20-1 to TRBJ2-1, with a weak D call TRBD2 (6 bases). This specimen consisted of PBMCs, mostly from graft donor cells, obtained 360 days after TCRalphabeta/CD19-depleted stem cell transplant. CDR3 in DNA: TGCAGTGCCGCTCAGACTAGTCTAAATGAGCAGTTCTTC. Amino acid sequence: CSAAQTSLNEQFF.